This T cell receptor beta chain originates from a study of blood T cell repertoires in COVID-19. Across the whole study: The United States, Italy and Spain were the sources of the acute and convalescent COVID-19 samples. From T cells, B-cell-depleted T cells, or PBMCs came the material, which was cDNA or gDNA.

Original processing methods: Estimation of nucleated cell counts was performed using reference gene primer amplification. Some clones are missing from TCRdb's copy, which holds only in-frame ones; the method was immunoSEQ multiplex PCR. The V and J calls and clone size are taken from that table; D and trimming were inferred from the DNA. Of approximately 230,000 clones in the sample, just over 85% were seen once. Trimming shortened V by 5 bases and J by 2 bases, and 11 bases separated the two germline ends. Looked up from germline, CDR1 is SEHNR and CDR2 is FQNEAQ (reference sequence). This CDR3 contains 14 residues.

The sequence came from a woman in her forties or fifties with acute COVID-19. The chain carries TRBV7-9 and TRBJ2-3; no reliable D call. Sequenced input: PBMCs or T cells enriched from blood (not recorded which). CDR3 amino acids: CASSPPAFTDTQYF. The CDR3 nucleotides are TGTGCCAGCAGCCCCCCCGCGTTCACAGATACGCAGTATTTT.